This entry describes one T cell receptor (beta chain). Its target is unknown. Germline V gene data show CDR1 as MNHEY and CDR2 as SMNVEV (reference sequence). V trimming: 5 bases; J trimming: 11 bases; junction bases outside the gene matches: 7. CDR3 length: 12 residues. This record comes from a study of vaccination and CD4 T cells after COVID-19. As for the study in general: Diagnosis preceded the drawing of post-COVID samples by a median roughly 93 days (range 35 to 161). Study conclusions and caveats: Recorded median SARS-CoV-2-reactive clonotype numbers increased from about 20 to 38 without reaching significance.

Oncomine TCR Beta short-read sequencing was applied to DNA from cultured CD4+ T cells. From the PCR reads, TCRdb called clonotypes with MiXCR, one entry per CDR3 protein. The table lists approximately 11,000 distinct CDR3 sequences, 60% to 80% of them singletons. Regarding treatment: roughly 10-day PBMC culture with coronavirus spike peptide pools or control peptides (ViraFEST assay). About 2 million PBMCs went into each well for culture with 9.5 to 10 IU/ml IL-2 and around 10 ug/ml peptide pools. Source material: CD4+ T cells from blood, cultured in vitro. This TCR derives from a human donor who had recovered from COVID-19. The V and J genes are TRBV27 and TRBJ1-1, with 8 positions matching TRBD1. The CDR3 coding sequence is TGTGCCAGCAGTAAACCGGACAGGGAGGCTTTCTTT. This translates into CASSKPDREAFF.